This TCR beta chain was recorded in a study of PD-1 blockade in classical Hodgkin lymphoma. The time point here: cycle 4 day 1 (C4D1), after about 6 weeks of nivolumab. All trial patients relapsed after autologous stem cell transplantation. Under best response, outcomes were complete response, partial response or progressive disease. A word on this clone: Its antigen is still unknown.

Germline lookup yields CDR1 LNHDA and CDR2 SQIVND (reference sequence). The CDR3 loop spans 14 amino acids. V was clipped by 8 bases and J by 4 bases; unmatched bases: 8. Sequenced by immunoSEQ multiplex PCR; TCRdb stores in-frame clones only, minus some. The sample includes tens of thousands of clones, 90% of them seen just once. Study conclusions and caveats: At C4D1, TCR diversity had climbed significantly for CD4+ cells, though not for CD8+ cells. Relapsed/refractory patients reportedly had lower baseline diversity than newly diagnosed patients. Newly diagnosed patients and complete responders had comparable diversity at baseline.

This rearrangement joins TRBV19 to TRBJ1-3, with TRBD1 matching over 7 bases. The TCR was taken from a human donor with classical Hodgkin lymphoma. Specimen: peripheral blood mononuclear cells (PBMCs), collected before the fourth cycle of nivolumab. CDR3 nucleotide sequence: TGTGCCAGTCATCTTGACAGGGTCGGAAACACCATATATTTT. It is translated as CASHLDRVGNTIYF.